Listed here is a single T cell receptor beta chain. This clone turned up a few times. The target of this receptor is not known. The input lacks base qualities; no much larger clone sits a single base away. The immunoSEQ Assay, a bias-controlled multiplex PCR, was used to amplify TCRbeta CDR3 regions from genomic DNA. The original methods were these. The number of nucleated cells in each sample was estimated by amplification of reference gene primers within the assay. To quantify the absolute abundance of each unique TCRbeta CDR3 rearrangement, sequence reads were collapsed and filtered. For each sample, productive Simpson clonality was calculated as the square root of Simpson's diversity index over productive rearrangements. The source is immuneACCESS, and TCRdb retained only in-frame sequences with V and J called. Part of the clones is not carried over; for the studies checked, unresolved V genes explain less than half of this, and the remainder is unexplained. V and J calls and clone size are those listed in that table; D and trimming were worked out from the DNA. The sample table holds roughly 98,000 clones, of which 82% were seen once. The ten most abundant clones make up approximately 11% of the sample.

This sample was included in a study of blood T cell repertoires in COVID-19 (dated by TCRdb to between 2020 and 2021). About the full investigation: Samples covering the acute and convalescent phases of COVID-19 were provided by collaborators in the United States, Italy and Spain. The material from the prospective study consisted of cDNA or gDNA derived from T cells, B-cell-depleted T cells, or PBMCs. The dataset comprised deeply sampled blood TCRbeta repertoires from subjects exposed to, actively infected with, or recovered from COVID-19. A freely available public database, intended as a resource for researchers studying the immune response to SARS-CoV-2, is where the repertoires were released. Samples were obtained from the ongoing ImmuneRACE study (first 160 participants) and from some 1,200 subjects provided by 6 global collaborators. Nearly every sample came with metadata listing a de-identified subject ID, COVID-19 status, age in years and sex. Where available, HLA class I and class II types were obtained from metadata supplied by the sample provider rather than from assay-based typing.

Trimming takes 6 bases off V and 4 bases off J; junction bases not matched to a gene: 6. From a lookup of the germline V gene (reference sequence), CDR1 and CDR2 are MNHEY and SMNVEV. Measured from the cysteine to the phenylalanine, the CDR3 is 13 residues long. Solely the CDR3 DNA is kept, with 39 bases framed from the first base. Whole blood was collected in K2EDTA tubes by collaborating institutions according to the institutions' own protocols. For TCRbeta analysis, collaborators shipped samples in one of three forms: frozen whole blood, isolated PBMCs, or DNA extracted from either of those sample types. What the work shows at the level of the full study, not this receptor alone: How much clinical and demographic metadata was included differed by source and by participant, and the metadata was provided uncurated.

The chain is assembled from TRBV27 and TRBJ2-7; the central 7 bases match TRBD1. The specimen was peripheral blood. This receptor was identified in a man between 65 and 79 years old with active or convalescent COVID-19. CDR3 loop: CASSWDRGYEQYF. The sequenced DNA: TGTGCCAGCAGCTGGGACAGAGGATACGAGCAGTACTTC.